Below, one T cell receptor beta chain is given with its context. Its specificity is not known. Found in a library prepared for alpha chains, this beta chain is an off-target read, and its abundance has little meaning. The CDR3 is 15 amino acids. With V trimmed by 2 bases and J by 7 bases, 5 bases remained unmatched. CDR1 and CDR2 from the germline V gene are DFQATT and SNEGSKA (reference sequence). These data originate in a study of spatial heterogeneity in lung cancer. Overall study results and limits: Counts of expanded alpha and beta TCRs within tumors tracked the tumor nonsynonymous mutation count.

Time point defined: sample taken at primary tumor resection. A single record per CDR3 protein comes from TCRdb applying MiXCR to the 5' RACE reads. The table shows roughly 17,000 distinct CDR3 sequences, with under 8% occurring only once. This specimen consisted of lung tumor tissue, obtained at surgery. The receptor comes from a male donor with early-stage non-small cell lung cancer. The chain employs TRBV20-1 and TRBJ2-1; 13 bases are shared with TRBD2. CDR3 in DNA: TGCAGTGCTAGAACTGTGACTAGCGGGGGGAATGAGCAGTTCTTC. This encodes CSARTVTSGGNEQFF.